Presented here are 13 T cell receptor beta chains from one specimen sequenced in a study of blood T cells in healthy people across ages. Alongside a J-beta primer mix, a sample-barcoded 5' primer served in a second PCR lasting roughly 7 to 11 cycles. Each CDR3 protein gets one entry after TCRdb re-called the 5' RACE reads with MiXCR. The sample lists 1.8 million or so distinct CDR3 sequences; approximately 39% were seen once. The sequenced material came from blood. All receptors derive from a human donor in good health.

This clonotype was seen a few times. The rearrangement uses TRBV6-5 and TRBJ2-7; D may be TRBD1 (6 bases). The CDR3 extends over 14 amino acids. The germline CDR1 and CDR2 sequences are MNHEY and SVGAGI. Trimming took 6 bases from V and 4 from J, leaving 16 bases between them. The CDR3 coding sequence is TGTGCCAGCAGCCCGTCAACAGGGTTATACGAGCAGTACTTC. Protein sequence: CASSPSTGLYEQYF.

The chain links TRBV20-1 to TRBJ2-7; the match to TRBD2 covers 9 bases. The V gene end was trimmed by 1 base and the J gene end by 3 bases; junction bases not matched to a gene: 4. The CDR3 is 14 amino acids. The germline CDR1 and CDR2 sequences are DFQATT and SNEGSKA (reference sequence). The CDR3 region is CSARGPSGNYEQYF. The CDR3 DNA follows: TGCAGTGCTAGAGGGCCTAGCGGGAACTACGAGCAGTACTTC.

A few counts support this clonotype. The chain has TRBV4-3 and TRBJ2-7; D possibly uses TRBD1 or TRBD2 (6 bases each). This CDR3 has 18 residues. Germline CDR1 and CDR2: LGHNA and YSLEER. Trimming cost V 3 bases and J 2 bases, with 23 bases left between them. The CDR3 coding sequence is TGCGCCAGCAGCCACCTGATAGCGGAAGAGGCAGGGGCCTACGAGCAGTACTTC. Its translation: CASSHLIAEEAGAYEQYF.

The chain is built from TRBV2 and TRBJ2-1, with D maybe TRBD2 (6 bases). There are 14 residues in the CDR3. Trimming removed 8 bases at V and 8 bases at J, with 19 bases between. From germline, CDR1 is SNHLY and CDR2 FYNNEI. The CDR3 DNA reads as TGTGCCAGCGCGGAGGGTGGGGCGATCGATGAGCAGTTCTTC. This encodes CASAEGGAIDEQFF.

The gene calls are TRBV7-9 and TRBJ1-5; D is possibly TRBD1 (6 bases). This CDR3 has 18 amino acids. V shed 5 bases and J shed 0 bases, with 20 bases lying between them. Germline-derived CDR1 and CDR2 are SEHNR and FQNEAQ (reference sequence). In DNA form, the CDR3 reads TGTGCCAGCAGCCCACAGGGTTTGATCGTTCTTAGCAATCAGCCCCAGCATTTT. It is translated as CASSPQGLIVLSNQPQHF. Full variable domain (missing parts from reference TRBV7-9 and TRBJ1-5): DTGVSQNPRHKITKRGQNVTFRCDPISEHNRLYWYRQTLGQGPEFLTYFQNEAQLEKSRLLSDRFSAERPKGSFSTLEIQRTEQGDSAMYLCASSPQGLIVLSNQPQHFGDGTRLSIL.

The chain combines TRBV27 with TRBJ2-4, with 7 nucleotides matching TRBD2. The DNA end is a closer match to TRBJ2-7, so the J assignment may be wrong. There are 14 residues in the CDR3. Germline CDR1 reads MNHEY; CDR2 reads SMNVEV (reference sequence). CDR3: CASSPREVDYEQYF. CDR3 nucleotide sequence: TGTGCCAGCAGTCCCCGGGAGGTGGACTACGAGCAGTACTTC.

The chain recombines TRBV6-6 with TRBJ2-1; possibly TRBD2 for D (6 bases). This CDR3 has 14 amino acids. V lost 2 bases, J lost 9 bases, and 14 bases lay in between. Germline V gene sequence: CDR1 MNHNY, CDR2 SVGAGI (reference sequence). CDR3 loop: CASSYDGRPGEQFF. The CDR3 nucleotides are TGTGCCAGCAGTTACGATGGGAGGCCCGGTGAGCAGTTCTTC.

The chain joins TRBV15 to TRBJ1-1, with 10 bases that match TRBD1. The CDR3 is made up of 17 amino acids. Germline V lookup: CDR1 LNHNV, CDR2 YYDKDF (reference sequence). J was trimmed by 10 bases and V by 0 bases; bases with no gene match: 14. CDR3 coding DNA: TGTGCCACCAGCAGAGATCCTTGGGGACAGGGGAATTTGATAGCTTTCTTT. Protein product: CATSRDPWGQGNLIAFF.

This chain joins TRBV6-4 and TRBJ2-4; D is unclear. The CDR3 runs to 12 residues. Per the germline V gene, CDR1 is MRHNA and CDR2 is SNTAGT. V lost 6 bases to trimming and J lost 6 bases, with 9 bases between them. Written as DNA, the CDR3 is TGTGCCAGCAGAAGTCCAGGAAACATTCAGTACTTC. It yields the protein CASRSPGNIQYF.

The J gene is TRBJ2-7, the V gene TRBV13; weak D call: TRBD2 (5 bases). This CDR3 region has 14 residues. V lost 7 bases and J lost 2, with 15 bases in between. From germline, CDR1 is PRHDT and CDR2 FYEKMQ (reference sequence). The CDR3 spells CASKRSGPAYEQYF. For the CDR3, the DNA is TGTGCCAGCAAGAGAAGCGGACCTGCCTACGAGCAGTACTTC.

This clonotype occurred a few times. The gene calls are TRBV12-3 or TRBV12-4 and TRBJ1-1, with a possible D match to TRBD1 (6 bases). Trimming cost V 7 bases and J 6 bases, with 15 bases left between them. This CDR3 spans 13 amino acids. Here the CDR3 reads CASTFNRAAEAFF. Here the CDR3 DNA reads TGTGCCAGCACCTTTAACAGGGCGGCTGAAGCTTTCTTT.

This clonotype showed up just a few times. The chain is built from TRBV29-1 and TRBJ1-2, with 7 bases identical to TRBD1. CDR1 is SQVTM, CDR2 ANQGSEA, per germline. With 6 bases clipped from V and 4 bases from J, the junction kept 11 bases outside the gene matches. The length of the CDR3 is 14 residues. CDR3 sequence reads: CSVSGGGGGYGYTF. The CDR3, as DNA: TGCAGCGTCTCAGGGGGGGGTGGAGGCTATGGCTACACCTTC.

The chain employs TRBV6-2 or TRBV6-3 and TRBJ2-6; D possibly corresponds to TRBD2 (5 bases). Germline CDR1 and CDR2: MNHEY and SVGEGT. Trimming pared 2 bases from V and 0 bases from J, leaving 20 bases between. CDR3 length equals 20 residues. DNA of the CDR3: TGTGCCAGCAGTTACGTTCGGGATCCTACTAATTTCTCTGGGGCCAACGTCCTGACTTTC. This codes for CASSYVRDPTNFSGANVLTF.